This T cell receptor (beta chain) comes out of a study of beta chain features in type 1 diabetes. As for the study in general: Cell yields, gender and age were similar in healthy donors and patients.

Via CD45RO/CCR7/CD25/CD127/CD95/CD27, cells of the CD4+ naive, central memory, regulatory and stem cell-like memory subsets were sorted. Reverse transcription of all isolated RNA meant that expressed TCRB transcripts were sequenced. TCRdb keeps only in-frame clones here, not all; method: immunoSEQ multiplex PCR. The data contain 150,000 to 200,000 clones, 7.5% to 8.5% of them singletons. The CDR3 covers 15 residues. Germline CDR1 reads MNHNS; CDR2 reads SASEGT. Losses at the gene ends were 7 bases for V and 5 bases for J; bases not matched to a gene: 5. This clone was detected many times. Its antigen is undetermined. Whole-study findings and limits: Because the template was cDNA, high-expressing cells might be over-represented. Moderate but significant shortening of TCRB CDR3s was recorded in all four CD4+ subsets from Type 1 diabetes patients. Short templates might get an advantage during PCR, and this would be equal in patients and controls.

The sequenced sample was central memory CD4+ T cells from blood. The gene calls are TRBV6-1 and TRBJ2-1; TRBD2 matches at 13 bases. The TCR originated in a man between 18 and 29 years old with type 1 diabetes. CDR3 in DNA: TGTGCCAGCACCCTGACTAGCGGGAGGAACAATGAGCAGTTCTTC. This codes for CASTLTSGRNNEQFF.